The 13 T cell receptor beta chains below were found in one sample sequenced in a study of cytomegalovirus exposure and HLA in healthy donors. Researchers ran the PCR with 60 Vbeta and 13 Jbeta primers. Using immunoSEQ multiplex PCR, the repertoire was profiled, and TCRdb retains in-frame clones only, with some absent. The sample holds some 150,000 clones; more than 70% are singletons and the top ten take about 1.5%. Material for sequencing was PBMCs. All receptors derive from a male donor in good health and CMV-seronegative.

The chain employs TRBV5-1 and TRBJ2-3; tentatively, D is TRBD2 (5 bases). V was shortened by 1 base and J by 2 bases, with 11 bases between the two germline ends. There are 15 residues in the CDR3. The germline V gene has CDR1 SGHRS and CDR2 YFSETQ. In DNA, the CDR3 is TGCGCCAGCAGCTTGCAGAAGACTAACACAGATACGCAGTATTTT. This gives the protein CASSLQKTNTDTQYF.

The chain combines TRBV6-5 with TRBJ1-6; 7 bases line up with TRBD1. The J segment lost 7 bases and the V segment lost 6 bases, leaving 9 bases of the junction unmatched. This CDR3 is built from 15 residues. Per germline, CDR1 MNHEY and CDR2 SVGAGI. The CDR3, as DNA: TGTGCCAGCAGGCGCCCGGGACAGCCCAATTCACCCCTCCACTTT. Amino acids: CASRRPGQPNSPLHF.

The chain combines TRBV29-1 with TRBJ2-3, with D possibly TRBD1 on 6 matching bases. The CDR3 covers 14 residues. Germline values: CDR1 SQVTM, CDR2 ANQGSEA. Trimming removed 8 bases at V and 0 bases at J, with 15 bases between. This chain's CDR3 is CSFLGGPSTDTQYF. Written as DNA, the CDR3 is TGCAGCTTCCTAGGGGGTCCTAGCACAGATACGCAGTATTTT.

The rearrangement joins TRBV10-3 to TRBJ1-3; no definite D call. V was clipped by 2 bases and J by 8 bases, with 10 bases between them. From germline, CDR1 is ENHRY and CDR2 SYGVKD. This CDR3 contains 13 residues. The CDR3 is CAISEGLRDTIYF. The CDR3 DNA reads as TGTGCCATCAGTGAGGGACTCCGGGACACCATATATTTT.

V gene TRBV18 combines with J gene TRBJ2-3; 11 bases agree with TRBD2. This CDR3 region has 16 residues. Germline loops: CDR1 KGHSH, CDR2 LQKENI. The V and J ends lost 2 bases and 3 bases, in that order; junction bases with no gene match: 4. The CDR3 DNA is TGTGCCAGCTCACCATTAACTAGCGGGAGTACAGATACGCAGTATTTT. This sequence encodes CASSPLTSGSTDTQYF.

The CDR3 bases are TGTGCCATCAGTGAGCCGGCGGGGTTGGGGAATGAGCAGTTCTTC. This gives the protein CAISEPAGLGNEQFF. This rearrangement joins TRBV10-3 to TRBJ2-1; D is perhaps TRBD2 (6 bases). V was pared by 2 bases and J by 7 bases, with 15 bases between. Germline V gives CDR1 ENHRY, CDR2 SYGVKD. The CDR3 covers 15 residues.

Comments on this clone: The CDR3 carries no conserved terminal phenylalanine or tryptophan, so it likely arises from a read error. This rearrangement joins TRBV28 to TRBJ1-2, with TRBD1 matching over 10 bases. Trimming removed 4 bases from V and 5 bases from J; junction bases left unmatched: 1. Looked up from germline, CDR1 is MDHEN and CDR2 is SYDVKM. The CDR3 runs to 13 residues. This CDR3 is CASSWDRGYGYTL. CDR3 DNA sequence: TGTGCCAGCAGTTGGGACAGGGGTTATGGCTACACCCTC.

Worth noting for this clone: Mismatch with germline at one junction end may stem from a read error. The CDR3 is CASSFPGQTDF. In nucleotides, the CDR3 is TGTGCCAGCAGTTTCCCGGGACAGACAGACTTC. The chain is built from TRBV28 and TRBJ2-7; 7 bases fit TRBD1. Germline V gene data show CDR1 as MDHEN and CDR2 as SYDVKM. The CDR3 is 11 amino acids.

V is TRBV19 and J is TRBJ2-3; D uncertain. The germline V gene has CDR1 LNHDA and CDR2 SQIVND (reference sequence). Trimming removed 5 bases at V and 1 base at J, with 16 bases between. The CDR3 has 16 residues. The CDR3 bases are TGTGCCAGTAGTCCTCGACACACCGCTGGCACAGATACGCAGTATTTT. Its protein is CASSPRHTAGTDTQYF.

This clone was seen once. This chain connects TRBV29-1 to TRBJ1-1; D is uncertain. Germline V gene sequence: CDR1 SQVTM, CDR2 ANQGSEA. The CDR3 length is 14 residues. The ends were cut back, 6 bases at V and 4 bases at J, with 18 bases in the middle. CDR3 coding DNA: TGCAGCGTCGTTTCCCGGCAGGAGGGCACTGAAGCTTTCTTT. This translates into CSVVSRQEGTEAFF. Full variable domain (remainder filled in from reference TRBV29-1 and TRBJ1-1): SAVISQKPSRDICQRGTSLTIQCQVDSQVTMMFWYRQQPGQSLTLIATANQGSEATYESGFVIDKFPISRPNLTFSTLTVSNMSPEDSSIYLCSVVSRQEGTEAFFGQGTRLTVV.

The rearrangement links TRBV6-1 to TRBJ1-2; perhaps TRBD1 as D (6 bases). V was pared by 4 bases and J by 7 bases, with 13 bases between. Per germline, CDR1 MNHNS and CDR2 SASEGT. The CDR3 is 13 amino acids. CDR3 nucleotide sequence: TGTGCCAGCAGTGGATTAGGACAGCGTGGCTACACCTTC. Amino acid sequence: CASSGLGQRGYTF.

The chain is built from TRBV7-9 and TRBJ1-1; possible D gene TRBD1, 5 bases. CDR1 and CDR2 from the germline V gene are SEHNR and FQNEAQ (reference sequence). V was trimmed by 0 bases and J by 3 bases, leaving 17 bases between them. This CDR3 has 17 residues. CDR3 region: CASSLAGTGIVYTEAFF. The DNA for the CDR3 is TGTGCCAGCAGCTTAGCAGGGACTGGGATCGTGTACACTGAAGCTTTCTTT. The full variable domain, completed using reference TRBV7-9 and TRBJ1-1, is DTGVSQNPRHKITKRGQNVTFRCDPISEHNRLYWYRQTLGQGPEFLTYFQNEAQLEKSRLLSDRFSAERPKGSFSTLEIQRTEQGDSAMYLCASSLAGTGIVYTEAFFGQGTRLTVV.

The chain links TRBV6-6 to TRBJ2-7; 7 bases are a match to TRBD1. Germline V gene sequence: CDR1 MNHNY, CDR2 SVGAGI (reference sequence). V shed 2 bases, J shed 2 bases, and the junction held 9 bases outside the gene matches. This CDR3 region has 16 residues. For the CDR3, the DNA is TGTGCCAGCAGTTACCGGGCATCGACAGGGACCTACGAGCAGTACTTC. Protein sequence: CASSYRASTGTYEQYF.